One and the same sample provided the 32 T cell receptor beta chains below, sequenced in a study of shared clonotypes between healthy human individuals. Assay used: immunoSEQ multiplex PCR; TCRdb lists only in-frame clones, some missing. The sample includes roughly 2.5 million clones, around 90% of them seen just once. The specimen sequenced was naive CD4+ T cells sorted from blood. Subset defined: CD45RA+ positively selected. Source of these receptors: a young man in good health.

The V gene is TRBV21-1, the J gene TRBJ1-4; the table's D call, TRBD1, has no DNA check behind it. TRBV21-1 is listed as a pseudogene. This CDR3 comprises 15 residues. CDR3 DNA sequence: TGTGCCAGCAGCAAAGCGACAGGTACCAATGAAAAACTGTTTTTT. Protein sequence: CASSKATGTNEKLFF.

The chain employs TRBV5-4 and TRBJ1-5; D is uncertain. V lost 10 bases and J lost 1, with 12 bases in between. The length of the CDR3 is 13 residues. CDR1 and CDR2 (germline): SGHNT, YYREEE (reference sequence). The CDR3 loop is CAPPLRSNQPQHF. The CDR3, as DNA: TGTGCCCCCCCCTTGAGGAGCAATCAGCCCCAGCATTTT.

The chain couples TRBV2 to TRBJ2-5, with D possibly TRBD2 on 7 matching bases. The CDR3 sequence is 13 residues long. With 11 bases removed from V and 8 bases from J, the gap between germline ends came to 21 bases. The V gene's germline CDR1 is SNHLY and CDR2 FYNNEI. CDR3 sequence: CAGGGASVGTQYF. The CDR3 DNA is TGTGCCGGGGGGGGCGCTTCCGTTGGAACCCAGTACTTC.

The chain uses TRBV9 and TRBJ1-6; TRBD1 is a possible D gene (5 bases). Per germline, CDR1 SGDLS and CDR2 YYNGEE. The V gene lost 0 bases and the J gene lost 5 bases, with 12 bases spanning the gap. The length of the CDR3 is 16 residues. CDR3 in amino acids: CASSVGGRGNNSPLHF. In nucleotides, the CDR3 is TGTGCCAGCAGCGTAGGTGGGCGGGGGAATAATTCACCCCTCCACTTT.

The chain is built from TRBV7-6 and TRBJ2-6, with D tentatively TRBD2 (5 bases). Germline loops: CDR1 SGHVS, CDR2 FNYEAQ. CDR3 length equals 18 residues. V was pared by 3 bases and J by 0 bases, with 15 bases between. The CDR3 region has the DNA TGTGCCAGCAGCTTTGATCACCTAGGGAGCTCTGGGGCCAACGTCCTGACTTTC. It translates to CASSFDHLGSSGANVLTF.

This clone was recorded a few times. V gene TRBV28 combines with J gene TRBJ2-4; perhaps TRBD1 as D (6 bases). The CDR3 sequence is 14 residues long. Germline V gene sequence: CDR1 MDHEN, CDR2 SYDVKM. The V and J ends lost 3 bases and 1 base respectively, with 7 bases between them. The CDR3 nucleotides read TGTGCCAGCAGTTTCCAGGGGGCCAAAAACATTCAGTACTTC. Its translation is CASSFQGAKNIQYF.

The chain combines TRBV18 with TRBJ2-5, with D possibly TRBD1 on 5 matching bases. The V end was cut by 0 bases, the J end by 0 bases, with 11 bases between. CDR3 length equals 16 residues. From germline, CDR1 is KGHSH and CDR2 LQKENI. CDR3 in amino acids: CASSPPGRGNQETQYF. The CDR3 nucleotides are TGTGCCAGCTCACCACCGGGTAGGGGAAACCAAGAGACCCAGTACTTC.

CDR3 DNA: TGCGCCAGCAGCACTCGGACTAGCGACGAGACCCAGTACTTC. This codes for CASSTRTSDETQYF. The rearrangement links TRBV5-1 to TRBJ2-5; TRBD2 aligns across 9 bases. Germline CDR1 reads SGHRS; CDR2 reads YFSETQ. Germline trimming cut 4 bases from V and 5 bases from J; bases unmatched to any gene: 6. The CDR3 consists of 14 residues.

This clone was seen just once. The V call is TRBV6-5, the J call TRBJ1-6; D remains unclear. The CDR3 has 15 amino acids. V was trimmed by 7 bases and J by 4 bases, leaving 14 bases between them. CDR1 is MNHEY and CDR2 is SVGAGI in the germline V gene. DNA of the CDR3: TGTGCCAGCACGTCACCAGAACCGTATAATTCACCCCTCCACTTT. Translated, it gives CASTSPEPYNSPLHF.

The chain has TRBV29-1 and TRBJ1-5; a weak D match, TRBD1 (5 bases). The CDR3 sequence is 14 residues long. V shed 6 bases and J shed 4 bases, with 16 bases lying between them. From germline, CDR1 is SQVTM and CDR2 ANQGSEA. Written as DNA, the CDR3 is TGCAGCGTGATTCTCGGGGCTGGGAATCAGCCCCAGCATTTT. Its translation is CSVILGAGNQPQHF.

The gene calls are TRBV4-1 and TRBJ2-7; TRBD2 might be the D (6 bases). The CDR3 extends over 15 amino acids. Germline assignment: CDR1 MGHRA and CDR2 YSYEKL. V lost 3 bases to trimming and J lost 3 bases, with 15 bases between them. The DNA for the CDR3 is TGCGCCAGCAGCCACCTTGCCCAGCGGGTCTACGAGCAGTACTTC. This gives the protein CASSHLAQRVYEQYF.

This clone was seen a single time. This chain uses TRBV14 with TRBJ1-2; D is uncertain. The V end was cut by 0 bases, the J end by 4 bases, with 6 bases between. This CDR3 has 13 amino acids. Looked up from germline, CDR1 is SGHDN and CDR2 is FVKESK. The CDR3 sequence is CASSQDISYGYTF. CDR3 bases: TGTGCCAGCAGCCAAGATATAAGCTATGGCTACACCTTC.

The V call is TRBV5-1, the J call TRBJ1-2; unclear D gene. This CDR3 region has 13 residues. Between the trimmed V and J ends, which lost 4 bases and 4 bases, there was a span of 11 bases. Germline CDR1 reads SGHRS; CDR2 reads YFSETQ. The CDR3 sequence: CASSRAAAYGYTF. As DNA, the CDR3 is TGCGCCAGCAGCCGTGCCGCTGCCTATGGCTACACCTTC.

This chain uses TRBV6-5 with TRBJ2-3, with 10 bases lining up with TRBD2. The CDR3 has 15 amino acids. V lost 8 bases, J lost 0 bases, and 5 bases stayed unmatched. Germline V CDR1 and CDR2: MNHEY, SVGAGI. The CDR3 region has the DNA TGTGCCAGCCAAACTAGCGGGGCCAGCACAGATACGCAGTATTTT. This sequence encodes CASQTSGASTDTQYF.

This clone has only one observation. This chain joins TRBV19 and TRBJ2-1; 15 positions agree with TRBD2. J gave up 6 bases and V 6 bases, and 12 bases lay outside the gene matches. Germline values: CDR1 LNHDA, CDR2 SQIVND (reference sequence). The CDR3 is 18 residues long. CDR3 in amino acids: CASSWDRGLAGGLNEQFF. For the CDR3, the DNA is TGTGCCAGTAGCTGGGACAGGGGACTAGCGGGAGGACTCAATGAGCAGTTCTTC. The full variable domain, in which reference TRBV19 and TRBJ2-1 provide the parts outside the CDR3, is DGGITQSPKYLFRKEGQNVTLSCEQNLNHDAMYWYRQDPGQGLRLIYYSQIVNDFQKGDIAEGYSVSREKKESFPLTVTSAQKNPTAFYLCASSWDRGLAGGLNEQFFGPGTRLTVL.

This clone appeared once. V usage is TRBV5-6 and J usage is TRBJ1-1; tentative D call: TRBD1 (5 bases). Between the trimmed V and J ends, which lost 2 bases and 1 base, there was a span of 12 bases. The germline gives CDR1 SGHDT, CDR2 YYEEEE. The CDR3 loop spans 15 amino acids. The CDR3 reads CASSLNSGRNTEAFF. The CDR3 DNA reads TGTGCCAGCAGCTTAAATTCAGGGAGGAACACTGAAGCTTTCTTT.

V and J are TRBV4-1 and TRBJ1-1; 7 bases line up with TRBD1. The V and J ends lost 0 bases and 5 bases, in that order; junction bases with no gene match: 9. The germline V gene has CDR1 MGHRA and CDR2 YSYEKL. The CDR3 sequence is 16 residues long. The CDR3 region has the DNA TGCGCCAGCAGCCAAGATAGCCCGGGACAGAGAACTGAAGCTTTCTTT. Residues: CASSQDSPGQRTEAFF.

This chain connects TRBV6-1 to TRBJ2-5; 8 positions agree with TRBD2. The trim removed 7 bases at V and 5 bases at J, leaving 9 bases unmatched. Germline V gene sequence: CDR1 MNHNS, CDR2 SASEGT. This CDR3 is 14 amino acids long. This CDR3 is CASKRLAGGETQYF. The CDR3 nucleotides read TGTGCCAGCAAGAGGCTAGCGGGCGGGGAGACCCAGTACTTC.

V is TRBV5-6 and J is TRBJ2-7; D call uncertain. The germline V gene encodes CDR1 SGHDT and CDR2 YYEEEE. This CDR3 is 13 amino acids long. V lost 4 bases and J lost 0, with 8 bases in between. The CDR3 sequence: CASSVDRSYEQYF. In nucleotides, the CDR3 is TGTGCCAGCAGCGTGGACCGCTCCTACGAGCAGTACTTC.

This clone was seen only a few times. The chain couples TRBV30 to TRBJ1-1; D is uncertain. Germline assignment: CDR1 GTSNPN and CDR2 SVGIG (reference sequence). The CDR3 runs 13 residues. Trimming took 0 bases from V and 7 from J, leaving 12 bases between them. The CDR3 DNA follows: TGTGCCTGGAGTGTTGGGTTAGGCCGTGAAGCTTTCTTT. Its translation: CAWSVGLGREAFF.

This sequence joins TRBV27 and TRBJ2-4; no clear D gene. CDR1 and CDR2 (germline): MNHEY, SMNVEV (reference sequence). V was shortened by 11 bases and J by 0 bases, with 17 bases between the two germline ends. The CDR3 has 15 amino acids. CDR3 protein: CALPRATLAKNIQYF. The CDR3 DNA reads TGTGCCCTCCCCCGGGCAACCCTAGCCAAAAACATTCAGTACTTC.

The V and J genes are TRBV6-1 and TRBJ1-5; 7 nucleotides match TRBD1. The J segment lost 8 bases and the V segment lost 2 bases, leaving 9 bases of the junction unmatched. Germline V gene sequence: CDR1 MNHNS, CDR2 SASEGT. CDR3 size: 15 residues. The CDR3 sequence: CASSERQGTWEPQHF. CDR3 coding DNA: TGTGCCAGCAGTGAACGACAGGGAACTTGGGAGCCCCAGCATTTT.

The chain carries TRBV30 and TRBJ2-1; 8 bases map to TRBD1. CDR1 is GTSNPN, CDR2 SVGIG, per germline (reference sequence). The CDR3 is 14 residues long. CDR3 coding DNA: TGTGCACAAGGCAGGGGGCTTTCCTACAATGAGCAGTTCTTC. It is translated as CAQGRGLSYNEQFF.

This chain links TRBV19 with TRBJ1-5, with TRBD1 identical over 9 bases. V was clipped by 1 base and J by 5 bases; unmatched bases: 3. Per germline, CDR1 LNHDA and CDR2 SQIVND (reference sequence). CDR3 length: 15 amino acids. CDR3 nucleotides: TGTGCCAGTAGTATAGCTGACAGGGGGGATCAGCCCCAGCATTTT. Translated, it gives CASSIADRGDQPQHF.

V is TRBV5-1 and J is TRBJ2-7; TRBD1 matches 8 bases. The trim removed 4 bases at V and 5 bases at J, leaving 11 bases unmatched. CDR3 length equals 15 residues. Germline lookup yields CDR1 SGHRS and CDR2 YFSETQ. CDR3 DNA: TGCGCCAGCAGCCTACCGGGGCAGGGGGCCAACGAGCAGTACTTC. It encodes CASSLPGQGANEQYF.

J is TRBJ2-7 and V is TRBV6-6; TRBD2 agrees at 8 bases. The CDR3 covers 14 residues. Germline CDR1 reads MNHNY; CDR2 reads SVGAGI (reference sequence). V dropped 0 bases and J dropped 2; count of bases not matched to a gene: 0. The CDR3 sequence: CASSYSSGTYEQYF. DNA for the CDR3: TGTGCCAGCAGTTACTCTAGCGGGACCTACGAGCAGTACTTC.

The V call is TRBV28, the J call TRBJ2-3, with TRBD2 matching 9 bases. The ends lost 7 bases at V and 1 base at J; junction bases unmatched: 9. The CDR3 is 16 amino acids. CDR1 MDHEN and CDR2 SYDVKM come from the germline V gene. Written as DNA, the CDR3 is TGTGCCAGCAAGGCTGGGGCTAGCGGGGGCACAGATACGCAGTATTTT. Its translation is CASKAGASGGTDTQYF.

V gene TRBV14 combines with J gene TRBJ2-5; D is perhaps TRBD2 (5 bases). The V end lost 0 bases, the J end lost 2 bases, and 13 bases lay between the germline ends. The CDR3 is made up of 16 amino acids. Germline V lookup: CDR1 SGHDN, CDR2 FVKESK. The CDR3, as DNA: TGTGCCAGCAGCCAAGAACTAGGCCGTATACAAGAGACCCAGTACTTC. Protein product: CASSQELGRIQETQYF.

This clone has a handful of counts. V usage is TRBV11-2 and J usage is TRBJ1-5; D not resolved. Trimming took 2 bases from V and 5 from J, leaving 13 bases between them. Germline lookup yields CDR1 SGHAT and CDR2 FQNNGV. CDR3 size: 15 residues. CDR3 protein: CASSLRGKRDQPQHF. Written as DNA, the CDR3 is TGTGCCAGCAGCTTAAGAGGCAAAAGGGATCAGCCCCAGCATTTT.

The rearrangement uses TRBV2 and TRBJ1-2; D uncertain. The CDR3 is 14 residues long. V was pared by 4 bases and J by 2 bases, with 11 bases between. Looked up from germline, CDR1 is SNHLY and CDR2 is FYNNEI. The CDR3 loop is CASSGTFLNYGYTF. DNA for the CDR3: TGTGCCAGCAGTGGGACTTTCCTGAACTATGGCTACACCTTC.

The chain is built from TRBV21-1 and TRBJ1-2; TRBD1 reflects the table's D call only, with no check against the DNA. TRBV21-1 is a known pseudogene. CDR3 length: 14 residues. CDR3 nucleotide sequence: TGTGCCAGCAGCCCCGCAGCAGGGAACTATGGCTACACCTTC. Protein product: CASSPAAGNYGYTF.

The V gene is TRBV7-6, the J gene TRBJ2-6; D may be TRBD2 (6 bases). V lost 0 bases and J lost 3, with 9 bases in between. The length of the CDR3 is 16 residues. Germline values: CDR1 SGHVS, CDR2 FNYEAQ. The CDR3 DNA is TGTGCCAGCAGCTTAGCGGGGGGTGGTGGGGCCAACGTCCTGACTTTC. It translates to CASSLAGGGGANVLTF.